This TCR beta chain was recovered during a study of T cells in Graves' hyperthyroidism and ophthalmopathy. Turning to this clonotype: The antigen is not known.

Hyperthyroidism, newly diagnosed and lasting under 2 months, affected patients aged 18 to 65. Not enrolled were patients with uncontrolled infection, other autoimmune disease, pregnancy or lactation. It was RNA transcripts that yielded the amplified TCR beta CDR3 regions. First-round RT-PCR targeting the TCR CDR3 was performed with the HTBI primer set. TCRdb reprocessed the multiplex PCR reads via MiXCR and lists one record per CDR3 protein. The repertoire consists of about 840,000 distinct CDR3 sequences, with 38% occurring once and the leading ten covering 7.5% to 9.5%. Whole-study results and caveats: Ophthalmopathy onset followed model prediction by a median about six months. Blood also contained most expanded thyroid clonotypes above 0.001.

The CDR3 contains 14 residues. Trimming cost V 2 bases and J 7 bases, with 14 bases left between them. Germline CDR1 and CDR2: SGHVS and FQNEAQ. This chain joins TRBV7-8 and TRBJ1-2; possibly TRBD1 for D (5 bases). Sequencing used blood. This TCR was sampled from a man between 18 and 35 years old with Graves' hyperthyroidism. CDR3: CASSLIGQVGGYTF. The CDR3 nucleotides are TGTGCCAGCAGCTTAATTGGACAAGTCGGTGGCTACACCTTC.